Following are 7 T cell receptor beta chains from one sample sequenced in a study of shared clonotypes between healthy human individuals. Repertoires were generated with immunoSEQ multiplex PCR, while TCRdb's copy carries only in-frame clones and drops some. The table has under 2.5 million clones, roughly 90% seen once. The sample was naive CD4+ T cells from PBMCs. Subset: CD45RA+ positively selected. Receptors originate from a young man in good health. Some clones in this sample may be carry-over from other donors' samples.

The rearrangement uses TRBV2 and TRBJ2-7; 7 bases agree with TRBD1. Germline CDR1 and CDR2: SNHLY and FYNNEI. The CDR3 totals 14 residues. The ends lost 6 bases at V and 5 bases at J; junction bases unmatched: 10. The DNA of the CDR3 is TGTGCCAGCAGCAGACAGGGATCAGACGACGAGCAGTACTTC. The encoded protein is CASSRQGSDDEQYF.

This sequence joins TRBV30 and TRBJ1-1; D remains unclear. Deletions cut 0 bases from V and 4 bases from J, with 9 bases between. CDR1 and CDR2 (germline): GTSNPN, SVGIG (reference sequence). This CDR3 spans 13 amino acids. For the CDR3, the DNA is TGTGCCTGGAGTGTACACATCGCCACTGAAGCTTTCTTT. Its translation: CAWSVHIATEAFF.

This rearrangement joins TRBV28 to TRBJ1-2, with D maybe TRBD1 (5 bases). Germline-derived CDR1 and CDR2 are MDHEN and SYDVKM. The CDR3 loop spans 14 amino acids. Trimming removed 2 bases from V and 3 bases from J, with 10 bases in between. CDR3 protein: CASSLTGAHYGYTF. In DNA, the CDR3 is TGTGCCAGCAGTTTAACTGGGGCGCACTATGGCTACACCTTC.

The chain recombines TRBV6-5 with TRBJ2-7; 11 bases agree with TRBD1. The CDR3 is 16 residues long. Germline V gene data show CDR1 as MNHEY and CDR2 as SVGAGI. The V and J ends lost 4 bases and 6 bases, in that order; junction bases with no gene match: 11. The CDR3 DNA is TGTGCCAGCAGTTCATCCCGATCCGGGACAGGGGGCGAGCAGTACTTC. This codes for CASSSSRSGTGGEQYF.

The rearrangement joins TRBV19 to TRBJ1-4, with TRBD1 matching 8 bases. CDR1 LNHDA and CDR2 SQIVND come from the germline V gene (reference sequence). V lost 8 bases to trimming and J lost 5 bases; unmatched junction nucleotides: 7. The CDR3 contains 14 residues. This chain's CDR3 is CASRPGQANEKLFF. The CDR3 bases are TGTGCCAGTCGTCCGGGACAGGCAAATGAAAAACTGTTTTTT. Complete variable domain (other parts from reference TRBV19 and TRBJ1-4): DGGITQSPKYLFRKEGQNVTLSCEQNLNHDAMYWYRQDPGQGLRLIYYSQIVNDFQKGDIAEGYSVSREKKESFPLTVTSAQKNPTAFYLCASRPGQANEKLFFGSGTQLSVL.

Regarding this clone: Other DNA sequences in the same sample also yield this CDR3. This chain uses TRBV2 with TRBJ2-7; 7 nucleotides agree with TRBD1. J was trimmed by 5 bases and V by 3 bases; bases with no gene match: 4. This CDR3 has 13 amino acids. Per the germline V gene, CDR1 is SNHLY and CDR2 is FYNNEI. CDR3 residues: CASSEGQGDEQYF. The CDR3 DNA reads as TGTGCCAGCAGTGAGGGGCAGGGGGACGAGCAGTACTTC.

The chain recombines TRBV7-8 with TRBJ2-3; D possibly uses TRBD1 or TRBD2 (6 bases each). Deletions cut 5 bases from V and 3 bases from J, with 24 bases between. The germline V gene has CDR1 SGHVS and CDR2 FQNEAQ. This CDR3 is built from 18 residues. In nucleotides, the CDR3 is TGTGCCAGCAGCCGTCGGGGGAGAAGGACAGAGAGGACAGATACGCAGTATTTT. It translates to CASSRRGRRTERTDTQYF.